Described below is a single T cell receptor beta chain sequence and its context. The entry originates in a study of shared clonotypes between healthy human individuals. CD45RO negativity and positive selection for CCR7 defined naive CD8 cells, a population that excluded terminally differentiated effector memory CD45RA+ cells. The method was immunoSEQ multiplex PCR; TCRdb's version includes in-frame clones alone and lacks a portion of them. The repertoire holds fewer than 800,000 clones, with 92% as singletons. The specimen was naive CD8+ T cells sorted from blood. This sequence was found in a man aged 25-45 years in good health.

The chain's CDR3 is CASIGQNTDTQYF. In nucleotides, the CDR3 is TGCGCCAGCATAGGACAGAACACAGATACGCAGTATTTT. V is TRBV5-1 and J is TRBJ2-3; D may be TRBD1 (6 bases). The CDR3 is 13 amino acids. Germline CDR1 is SGHRS and CDR2 is YFSETQ. V lost 6 bases to trimming and J lost 2 bases, with 10 bases between them. Full variable domain (remainder filled in from reference TRBV5-1 and TRBJ2-3): KAGVTQTPRYLIKTRGQQVTLSCSPISGHRSVSWYQQTPGQGLQFLFEYFSETQRNKGNFPGRFSGRQFSNSRSEMNVSTLELGDSALYLCASIGQNTDTQYFGPGTRLTVL.